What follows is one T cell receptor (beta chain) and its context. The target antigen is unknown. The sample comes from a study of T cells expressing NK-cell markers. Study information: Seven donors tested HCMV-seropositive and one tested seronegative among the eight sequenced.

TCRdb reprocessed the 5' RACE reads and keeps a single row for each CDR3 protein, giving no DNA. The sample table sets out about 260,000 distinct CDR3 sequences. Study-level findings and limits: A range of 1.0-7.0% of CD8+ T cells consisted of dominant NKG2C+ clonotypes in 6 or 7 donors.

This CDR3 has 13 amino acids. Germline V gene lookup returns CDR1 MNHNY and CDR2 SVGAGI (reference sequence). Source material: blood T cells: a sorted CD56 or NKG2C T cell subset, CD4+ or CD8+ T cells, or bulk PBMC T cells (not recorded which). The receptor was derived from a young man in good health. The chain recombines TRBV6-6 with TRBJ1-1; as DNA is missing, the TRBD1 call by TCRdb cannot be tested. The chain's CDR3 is CASSYPTDSEAFF.